These 7 T cell receptor beta chains came from one sample sequenced in a study of graft-versus-host responses after intestinal transplantation. Responders that carried the CFSE label, 200,000 of them, were plated with 200,000 irradiated, violet-dye-labeled stimulator cells. Libraries were prepared by immunoSEQ multiplex PCR; TCRdb keeps only in-frame clonotypes and omits some of them. This table has around 13,000 clones, less than 40% appearing once. Sample: alloreactive CD8+ T cells from a mixed lymphocyte reaction culture, taken before intestinal transplant. Subset reported: CFSE-low proliferating T cells sorted from approximately 6-day pre-transplant mixed lymphocyte reaction (GvH or HvG direction). All receptors come from a human patient who received an intestinal transplant.

By sample fraction, this clone is medium-sized. The chain links TRBV19 to TRBJ2-7; TRBD1 might be the D (6 bases). Between the trimmed V and J ends, which lost 1 base and 5 bases, there was a span of 15 bases. Germline lookup yields CDR1 LNHDA and CDR2 SQIVND (reference sequence). The CDR3 runs 15 residues. The chain's CDR3 is CASSIVAGDSNEQYF. CDR3 DNA: TGTGCCAGTAGTATAGTGGCAGGGGATTCCAACGAGCAGTACTTC.

V usage is TRBV4-2 and J usage is TRBJ2-2; 12 nucleotides line up with TRBD2. The CDR3 totals 20 residues. With 0 bases clipped from V and 3 bases from J, the junction kept 11 bases outside the gene matches. The germline CDR1 and CDR2 sequences are LGHNA and YNFKEQ. CDR3 bases: TGTGCCAGCAGCCAAGATCTCTCCCTGACTAGCGGGAGAGACACCGGGGAGCTGTTTTTT. This translates into CASSQDLSLTSGRDTGELFF.

This clone was seen more than once but under ten times. V usage is TRBV5-5 and J usage is TRBJ2-7; D possibly uses TRBD1 or TRBD2 (6 bases each). The CDR3 spans 15 residues. The V end lost 4 bases, the J end lost 1 base, and 15 bases lay between the germline ends. Germline V gene data show CDR1 as SGHKS and CDR2 as YYEKEE (reference sequence). This CDR3 reads CASSVDPGASYEQYF. CDR3 DNA sequence: TGTGCCAGCAGCGTGGATCCGGGGGCTTCCTACGAGCAGTACTTC.

The chain joins TRBV25-1 to TRBJ1-6; perhaps TRBD1 as D (6 bases). Germline V gene data show CDR1 as MGHDK and CDR2 as SYGVNS. The CDR3 has 14 residues. V was cut by 4 bases and J by 7 bases, with 11 bases left in between. The CDR3 sequence is CASSVQGLNSPLHF. As DNA, the CDR3 is TGTGCCAGCAGTGTGCAGGGGTTGAATTCACCCCTCCACTTT. Full variable domain (outside the CDR3, taken from reference TRBV25-1 and TRBJ1-6): EADIYQTPRYLVIGTGKKITLECSQTMGHDKMYWYQQDPGMELHLIHYSYGVNSTEKGDLSSESTVSRIRTEHFPLTLESARPSHTSQYLCASSVQGLNSPLHFGNGTRLTVT.

The chain carries TRBV6-5 and TRBJ1-1; D gene ambiguous. Trimming stripped 2 bases from V and 1 base from J, with 5 bases between. The CDR3 has 13 residues. Looked up from germline, CDR1 is MNHEY and CDR2 is SVGAGI. CDR3 loop: CASSYHKNTEAFF. The CDR3 DNA sequence: TGTGCCAGCAGTTACCACAAGAACACTGAAGCTTTCTTT.

J is TRBJ1-5 and V is TRBV19, with D tentatively TRBD1 (5 bases). V was trimmed by 3 bases and J by 0 bases, leaving 18 bases between them. This CDR3 spans 18 amino acids. CDR1 LNHDA and CDR2 SQIVND come from the germline V gene (reference sequence). CDR3 in amino acids: CASSMRGKFGYSNQPQHF. The CDR3 DNA reads as TGTGCCAGTAGTATGCGGGGGAAGTTTGGCTATAGCAATCAGCCCCAGCATTTT.

This chain links TRBV9 with TRBJ2-1; D unclear. Trimming pared 0 bases from V and 5 bases from J, leaving 12 bases between. The CDR3 spans 15 residues. Germline CDR1 SGDLS, CDR2 YYNGEE. The chain's CDR3 is CASSVDPIGNNEQFF. CDR3 nucleotides: TGTGCCAGCAGCGTAGACCCCATAGGGAACAATGAGCAGTTCTTC.